This note documents a single T cell receptor beta chain sequence. Its antigen is currently unknown. The sample belongs to a study of PD-1 blockade in classical Hodgkin lymphoma. For the study at large: Intravenous infusions of nivolumab 3 mg/kg reached patients every 2 weeks.

The time point was: cycle 4 day 1 (C4D1), after more than five weeks of nivolumab. Brentuximab vedotin exposure varied, and every patient relapsed after autologous stem cell transplantation. The study, taken as a whole, reports: Whatever underlies the repertoire differences (possibly disease activity or prior therapy) remains undefined. Relapsed/refractory patients reportedly had lower baseline diversity than newly diagnosed patients.

TCRdb keeps only in-frame clones here, not all; method: immunoSEQ multiplex PCR. The sample includes tens of thousands of clones, about nine tenths of them seen just once. The receptor was derived from a human donor with classical Hodgkin lymphoma. Sequences were derived from peripheral blood mononuclear cells (PBMCs), sampled before the fourth cycle of nivolumab.

For the CDR3, the DNA is TGTGCCTGGATGTGGGGGGCAAACACTGAAGCTTTCTTT. It translates to CAWMWGANTEAFF. The gene calls are TRBV30 and TRBJ1-1, with D possibly matching TRBD1 (6 bases). The V end lost 4 bases, the J end lost 2 bases, and 11 bases lay between the germline ends. The germline CDR1 and CDR2 sequences are GTSNPN and SVGIG (reference sequence). This CDR3 is 13 amino acids long.